Listed below are T cell receptor beta chains from one sample, sequenced in a study of CD8 T cells in Susac syndrome. TCRdb itself ran the immunoSEQ multiplex PCR reads through MiXCR, one entry per CDR3 protein. The sample has about 73,000 distinct CDR3 sequences, about 95% seen once; the top ten hold just under 0.4%. Material for sequencing was CD8+ T cells from PBMCs. These receptors came from a human donor with multiple sclerosis. The CDR3 runs from the conserved cysteine through the conserved F or W. The order of the fields is clone size, V gene, J gene, D gene, CDR3 protein, CDR3 DNA. A D gene is named only where the DNA matches it firmly. Clone size is stated in some rows and not others, as once, few, many or a class when expanded.

size: .
V: TRBV6-1
J: TRBJ2-5
D: TRBD1
CDR3: CATGQGRETQYF
DNA: TGTGCCACCGGACAGGGGCGAGAGACCCAGTACTTC

size: .
V: TRBV7-9
J: TRBJ2-2
D: .
CDR3: CASSLVELFF
DNA: TGTGCCAGCAGCTTAGTGGAGCTGTTTTTT

size: .
V: TRBV7-9
J: TRBJ1-1
D: .
CDR3: CASSFRTNTEAFF
DNA: TGTGCCAGCAGCTTTCGTACGAACACTGAAGCTTTCTTT

size: .
V: TRBV25-1
J: TRBJ2-1
D: .
CDR3: CASNLRNEQFF
DNA: TGTGCCAGCAATCTGCGGAATGAGCAGTTCTTC

size: .
V: TRBV27
J: TRBJ1-6
D: .
CDR3: CASSPPGQGPWSPLHF
DNA: TGTGCCAGCAGCCCACCGGGGCAGGGACCCTGGTCACCCCTCCACTTT

size: once
V: TRBV29-1
J: TRBJ2-7
D: TRBD2
CDR3: CSVETLAGGYEQYF
DNA: TGCAGCGTCGAGACCCTAGCGGGAGGCTACGAGCAGTACTTC

size: .
V: TRBV6-1
J: TRBJ2-2
D: .
CDR3: CASSEEYWGKNTGELFF
DNA: TGTGCCAGCAGTGAAGAGTACTGGGGAAAGAACACCGGGGAGCTGTTTTTT

size: .
V: TRBV28
J: TRBJ2-2
D: .
CDR3: CASSLGSGELFF
DNA: TGTGCCAGCAGTTTAGGGTCCGGGGAGCTGTTTTTT

size: few
V: TRBV2
J: TRBJ2-7
D: .
CDR3: CASSDTGFSYEQYF
DNA: TGTGCCAGCAGTGACACGGGATTTAGCTACGAGCAGTACTTC

size: .
V: TRBV7-9
J: TRBJ1-2
D: .
CDR3: CASSLAPLDRIDYGYTF
DNA: TGTGCCAGCAGCTTAGCTCCACTAGACAGGATCGACTATGGCTACACCTTC

size: .
V: TRBV4-2
J: TRBJ1-5
D: .
CDR3: CASSQEIGTHQPQHF
DNA: TGTGCCAGCAGCCAAGAGATCGGCACCCATCAGCCCCAGCATTTT

size: .
V: TRBV30
J: TRBJ2-1
D: .
CDR3: CAWSWGRGGASYNEQFF
DNA: TGTGCCTGGAGTTGGGGGCGCGGTGGGGCCTCCTACAATGAGCAGTTCTTC

size: .
V: TRBV30
J: TRBJ1-1
D: .
CDR3: CAWSRSEAFF
DNA: TGTGCCTGGAGTAGGTCTGAAGCTTTCTTT

size: .
V: TRBV19
J: TRBJ2-7
D: TRBD2
CDR3: CASSSGGRGPYEQYF
DNA: TGTGCCAGTAGTTCAGGAGGGAGGGGACCCTACGAGCAGTACTTC

size: once
V: TRBV5-6
J: TRBJ2-7
D: .
CDR3: CASSLVGEGIDSGYEQYF
DNA: TGTGCCAGCAGCTTGGTAGGGGAAGGGATCGATTCCGGCTACGAGCAGTACTTC

size: .
V: TRBV11-2
J: TRBJ2-2
D: .
CDR3: CASSQPWTVPTGELFF
DNA: TGTGCCAGCAGCCAACCTTGGACAGTCCCCACCGGGGAGCTGTTTTTT

size: once
V: TRBV2
J: TRBJ1-2
D: TRBD1
CDR3: CASRGGTGEFYGYTF
DNA: TGTGCCAGCAGAGGGGGGACAGGGGAATTCTATGGCTACACCTTC

size: once
V: TRBV9
J: TRBJ2-2
D: TRBD1
CDR3: CASSPGTGIGTGELFF
DNA: TGTGCCAGCAGCCCCGGGACAGGGATAGGCACCGGGGAGCTGTTTTTT

size: .
V: TRBV13
J: TRBJ1-1
D: .
CDR3: CASSSENTEAFF
DNA: TGTGCCAGCAGCTCGGAGAACACTGAAGCTTTCTTT

size: .
V: TRBV7-9
J: TRBJ2-5
D: .
CDR3: CASTYVLSQETQYF
DNA: TGTGCCAGCACTTACGTCCTATCTCAAGAGACCCAGTACTTC

size: once
V: TRBV19
J: TRBJ2-7
D: .
CDR3: CASSMARRGHYEQYF
DNA: TGTGCCAGTAGTATGGCGAGGAGGGGACACTACGAGCAGTACTTC

size: .
V: TRBV9
J: TRBJ2-2
D: .
CDR3: CASSVGRQSANTGELFF
DNA: TGTGCCAGCAGCGTAGGGCGACAGTCCGCGAACACCGGGGAGCTGTTTTTT

size: .
V: TRBV11-2
J: TRBJ2-4
D: TRBD2
CDR3: CASSLGVPVTPGTSGNIQYF
DNA: TGTGCCAGCAGCTTAGGGGTTCCAGTGACCCCCGGGACTAGCGGGAACATTCAGTACTTC

size: .
V: TRBV13
J: TRBJ1-4
D: .
CDR3: CASSLQGGEKLFF
DNA: TGTGCCAGCAGCTTACAGGGAGGTGAAAAACTGTTTTTT

size: .
V: TRBV27
J: TRBJ2-3
D: TRBD2
CDR3: CASTYLQGGGHTDTQYF
DNA: TGTGCCAGCACCTACCTCCAGGGCGGGGGGCACACAGATACGCAGTATTTT

size: .
V: TRBV6-5
J: TRBJ2-7
D: TRBD1
CDR3: CASSLGQGTEQYF
DNA: TGTGCCAGCAGTTTGGGACAGGGAACGGAGCAGTACTTC

size: .
V: TRBV6-5
J: TRBJ1-1
D: .
CDR3: CASSYSQTTFSNTEAFF
DNA: TGTGCCAGCAGTTACTCACAGACAACCTTCTCGAACACTGAAGCTTTCTTT

size: .
V: TRBV29-1
J: TRBJ2-4
D: TRBD1
CDR3: CSVGDRGSSKNIQYF
DNA: TGCAGCGTTGGAGACAGGGGGTCTAGCAAAAACATTCAGTACTTC

size: .
V: TRBV27
J: TRBJ1-1
D: .
CDR3: CASSFWVDAEAFF
DNA: TGTGCCAGCAGTTTTTGGGTGGACGCTGAAGCTTTCTTT

size: .
V: TRBV7-9
J: TRBJ2-2
D: .
CDR3: CASSPTDRTNTGELFF
DNA: TGTGCCAGCAGCCCGACCGACAGGACGAACACCGGGGAGCTGTTTTTT

size: .
V: TRBV2
J: TRBJ2-5
D: .
CDR3: CASSEGPDPRETQYF
DNA: TGTGCCAGCAGTGAAGGGCCAGACCCGCGGGAGACCCAGTACTTC

size: once
V: TRBV27
J: TRBJ1-1
D: .
CDR3: CASSYRPNTEAFF
DNA: TGTGCCAGCAGTTACCGCCCTAACACTGAAGCTTTCTTT

size: .
V: TRBV12-5
J: TRBJ1-1
D: .
CDR3: CASGPTRGERNTEAFF
DNA: TGTGCTAGTGGTCCTACCAGAGGAGAACGGAACACTGAAGCTTTCTTT

size: .
V: TRBV13
J: TRBJ2-2
D: .
CDR3: CASSRPGETNTGELFF
DNA: TGTGCCAGCAGCCGCCCGGGGGAGACGAACACCGGGGAGCTGTTTTTT

size: .
V: TRBV6-2/TRBV6-3
J: TRBJ1-1
D: .
CDR3: CASSYPDTEAFF
DNA: TGTGCCAGCAGTTACCCGGACACTGAAGCTTTCTTT

size: .
V: TRBV3-1
J: TRBJ2-7
D: TRBD1
CDR3: CASSQGGRDRVDEQYF
DNA: TGTGCCAGCAGCCAAGGAGGCCGGGACAGGGTAGACGAGCAGTACTTC

size: .
V: TRBV20-1
J: TRBJ1-5
D: TRBD1
CDR3: CSARGQGQQPQHF
DNA: TGCAGTGCTAGAGGACAGGGTCAACAGCCCCAGCATTTT

size: .
V: TRBV6-6
J: TRBJ2-7
D: .
CDR3: CASGSNRVHEQYF
DNA: TGTGCCAGCGGCTCGAACAGGGTCCACGAGCAGTACTTC

size: .
V: TRBV6-2/TRBV6-3
J: TRBJ2-3
D: TRBD1
CDR3: CASSFNRDSPTDTQYF
DNA: TGTGCCAGCAGTTTTAACCGGGACAGCCCCACAGATACGCAGTATTTT

size: .
V: TRBV12-3/TRBV12-4
J: TRBJ1-5
D: TRBD1
CDR3: CASSPGTANIGPQHF
DNA: TGTGCCAGCAGTCCCGGGACAGCCAACATTGGGCCCCAGCATTTT

size: .
V: TRBV19
J: TRBJ2-3
D: TRBD2
CDR3: CASKGLAGVTDTQYF
DNA: TGTGCCAGTAAGGGACTAGCGGGAGTCACAGATACGCAGTATTTT

size: once
V: TRBV14
J: TRBJ1-1
D: .
CDR3: CASSQVSAGKRTEAFF
DNA: TGTGCCAGCAGCCAAGTTTCGGCTGGCAAGCGCACTGAAGCTTTCTTT

size: .
V: TRBV19
J: TRBJ1-1
D: .
CDR3: CASSVGSNTEAFF
DNA: TGTGCCAGTAGTGTCGGGTCGAACACTGAAGCTTTCTTT

size: .
V: TRBV7-9
J: TRBJ1-2
D: .
CDR3: CASSPLQVANYGYTF
DNA: TGTGCCAGCAGCCCCTTACAGGTGGCTAACTATGGCTACACCTTC

size: .
V: TRBV6-6
J: TRBJ2-7
D: .
CDR3: CASSYSMPTYEQYF
DNA: TGTGCCAGCAGTTACTCGATGCCAACCTACGAGCAGTACTTC

size: .
V: TRBV12-3/TRBV12-4
J: TRBJ2-3
D: TRBD1
CDR3: CASSFWTGKYTDTQYF
DNA: TGTGCCAGCAGTTTTTGGACAGGGAAGTACACAGATACGCAGTATTTT

size: .
V: TRBV27
J: TRBJ2-7
D: .
CDR3: CASSRELYFEQYF
DNA: TGTGCCAGCAGCCGGGAACTATATTTCGAGCAGTACTTC

size: .
V: TRBV29-1
J: TRBJ2-3
D: .
CDR3: CSVFGSGRTDTQYF
DNA: TGCAGCGTTTTTGGGTCGGGACGCACAGATACGCAGTATTTT

size: .
V: TRBV20-1
J: TRBJ2-1
D: TRBD2
CDR3: CSAIVAGGINEQFF
DNA: TGCAGTGCCATCGTAGCGGGAGGGATCAATGAGCAGTTCTTC

size: .
V: TRBV14
J: TRBJ2-7
D: .
CDR3: CASSQVDGGYEQYF
DNA: TGTGCCAGCAGCCAGGTGGACGGGGGATACGAGCAGTACTTC

size: .
V: TRBV6-5
J: TRBJ2-7
D: TRBD1
CDR3: CASSTGDRAWDEQYF
DNA: TGTGCCAGCAGTACGGGGGACAGGGCTTGGGACGAGCAGTACTTC

size: once
V: TRBV9
J: TRBJ2-3
D: .
CDR3: CASSFFGGGGTDTQYF
DNA: TGTGCCAGCAGTTTCTTCGGTGGGGGAGGCACAGATACGCAGTATTTT

size: .
V: TRBV7-9
J: TRBJ1-6
D: TRBD1
CDR3: CASSPPDRVESPLHF
DNA: TGTGCCAGCAGCCCTCCGGACAGGGTGGAATCACCCCTCCACTTT

size: .
V: TRBV6-2/TRBV6-3
J: TRBJ1-1
D: .
CDR3: CASMGFQTENTEAFF
DNA: TGTGCCTCTATGGGGTTCCAGACGGAGAACACTGAAGCTTTCTTT

size: once
V: TRBV20-1
J: TRBJ2-4
D: .
CDR3: CSARTLTAAKNIQYF
DNA: TGCAGTGCTAGAACCCTGACAGCAGCAAAAAACATTCAGTACTTC